The 10 T cell receptor beta chains reported below all come from one sample, sequenced in a study of T-cell memory formation after mild COVID-19 (dated by TCRdb to about 2021). Library preparation used 5' RACE. The instrument given in TCRdb is Illumina NovaSeq 6000. TCRdb trimmed public reads at Q25 via fastp, called clones via MiXCR and kept in-frame beta chains. Identical CDR3 protein sequences are pooled into one entry, listed with their most common genes and DNA. The sample table holds roughly 190,000 distinct CDR3 sequences, of which around 16% were seen once. 2% to 3% of the sample rests with the top ten. The sequencing sample was made of PBMCs or a T cell subset sorted from them (not recorded which). All receptors derive from an adult woman who had mild COVID-19 (a few samples of this study predate the infection). The sample titles of this study are shuffled in the database, so cell type and time point are left out; the donor was told from shared clones.

The chain joins TRBV5-1 to TRBJ1-6, with D perhaps matching TRBD1 (6 bases). The CDR3 spans 13 residues. Trimming stripped 4 bases from V and 7 bases from J, with 9 bases between. Germline V gene lookup returns CDR1 SGHRS and CDR2 YFSETQ. The CDR3 DNA follows: TGCGCCAGCAGCCAGGGACACAATTCACCCCTCCACTTT. Its translation: CASSQGHNSPLHF.

In its sample, this clonotype was seen a few times. The genes are TRBV24-1 and TRBJ2-3, with a possible D match to TRBD2 (7 bases). The CDR3 totals 15 residues. V was pared by 6 bases and J by 3 bases, with 15 bases between. Germline V lookup: CDR1 KGHDR, CDR2 SFDVKD. CDR3 bases: TGTGCCACCAGTCCGGGGGGCGCTTGGACAGATACGCAGTATTTT. It encodes CATSPGGAWTDTQYF.

This clonotype has more than one count but fewer than ten. This chain links TRBV6-5 with TRBJ2-1, with D possibly being TRBD1 (5 bases). CDR3 length: 12 residues. The V and J ends lost 5 bases and 9 bases respectively, with 11 bases between them. The germline CDR1 and CDR2 sequences are MNHEY and SVGAGI. For the CDR3, the DNA is TGTGCCAGCAGTGGCAGGGAATCTGAGCAGTTCTTC. Its translation is CASSGRESEQFF.

The chain has TRBV11-2 and TRBJ2-1, with D perhaps TRBD2 (5 bases). Germline V CDR1 and CDR2: SGHAT, FQNNGV. The ends were cut back, 5 bases at V and 2 bases at J, with 10 bases in the middle. This CDR3 has 14 amino acids. As DNA, the CDR3 is TGTGCCAGCAGCCCCGGGGTGGCCTACAATGAGCAGTTCTTC. Protein product: CASSPGVAYNEQFF.

The sample holds a few counts of this clonotype. The V call is TRBV24-1, the J call TRBJ2-1, with 8 bases matching TRBD1. This CDR3 is 15 amino acids long. V dropped 7 bases and J dropped 7; count of bases not matched to a gene: 11. The germline CDR1 and CDR2 sequences are KGHDR and SFDVKD. CDR3 sequence reads: CATSATGGFTNEQFF. The CDR3 coding sequence is TGTGCCACCAGCGCTACAGGGGGATTTACAAATGAGCAGTTCTTC.

The V gene is TRBV7-9, the J gene TRBJ1-6; no definite D call. The CDR3 sequence is 14 residues long. Trimming took 10 bases from V and 4 from J, leaving 14 bases between them. In germline, CDR1 is SEHNR, CDR2 FQNEAQ (reference sequence). The CDR3 region is CAIQRGGYNSPLHF. The CDR3 DNA reads as TGTGCCATACAGCGGGGAGGTTATAATTCACCCCTCCACTTT.

The gene calls are TRBV7-2 and TRBJ2-3, with D perhaps TRBD2 (7 bases). Germline V gene sequence: CDR1 SGHTA, CDR2 FQGNSA. The CDR3 has 21 amino acids. V lost 3 bases and J 1 base, leaving 29 bases between the germline ends. The CDR3 bases are TGTGCCAGCAGCTTCCGTCGGGGCGGGAGAATTAGGGGGTCGGGCACAGATACGCAGTATTTT. Its translation is CASSFRRGGRIRGSGTDTQYF.

This chain uses TRBV4-3 with TRBJ1-2; 12 bases are a match to TRBD1. The length of the CDR3 is 15 residues. Unmatched junction bases numbered 8, after V lost 4 bases and J lost 8 bases. Germline-derived CDR1 and CDR2 are LGHNA and YSLEER. CDR3 nucleotides: TGCGCCAGCAGCCTCACAGGGACAGGGGGCGGCGGCTACACCTTC. This translates into CASSLTGTGGGGYTF.

J is TRBJ2-2 and V is TRBV7-3; the D is unclear. The CDR3 contains 12 residues. V was clipped by 4 bases and J by 7 bases, with 7 bases between them. Germline-derived CDR1 and CDR2 are SGHTA and FQGTGA. The CDR3 protein is CASSYVGGELFF. The CDR3 DNA reads TGTGCCAGCAGCTATGTAGGCGGGGAGCTGTTTTTT.

This clonotype was observed many times. The rearrangement uses TRBV5-1 and TRBJ2-1; 10 nucleotides align to TRBD2. Trimming removed 5 bases from V and 4 bases from J; junction bases left unmatched: 18. This CDR3 is 19 amino acids long. Germline CDR1 and CDR2: SGHRS and YFSETQ. CDR3 sequence (DNA): TGCGCCAGCAGTCGGCCGGGACAGGCTAGCGGGAGCGGATACAATGAGCAGTTCTTC. Its protein is CASSRPGQASGSGYNEQFF.